This TCR beta chain was obtained from a study of blood T cell repertoires in COVID-19. The germline gives CDR1 SGHKS, CDR2 YYEKEE (reference sequence). This CDR3 has 16 residues. Trimming removed 2 bases from V and 5 bases from J, with 19 bases in between. Profiled with immunoSEQ multiplex PCR; TCRdb holds only in-frame clones, not every one. Here the sample spans under 150,000 clones, about nine tenths being singletons. The TCR sequence derives from a human donor in a cohort sampled during active COVID-19. Sequenced sample: peripheral blood. The chain joins TRBV5-5 to TRBJ1-1, with D possibly being TRBD1 (6 bases). The CDR3 protein is CASSFGSRQGLTEAFF. Here the CDR3 DNA reads TGTGCCAGCAGCTTCGGGTCTCGGCAGGGGTTAACTGAAGCTTTCTTT.